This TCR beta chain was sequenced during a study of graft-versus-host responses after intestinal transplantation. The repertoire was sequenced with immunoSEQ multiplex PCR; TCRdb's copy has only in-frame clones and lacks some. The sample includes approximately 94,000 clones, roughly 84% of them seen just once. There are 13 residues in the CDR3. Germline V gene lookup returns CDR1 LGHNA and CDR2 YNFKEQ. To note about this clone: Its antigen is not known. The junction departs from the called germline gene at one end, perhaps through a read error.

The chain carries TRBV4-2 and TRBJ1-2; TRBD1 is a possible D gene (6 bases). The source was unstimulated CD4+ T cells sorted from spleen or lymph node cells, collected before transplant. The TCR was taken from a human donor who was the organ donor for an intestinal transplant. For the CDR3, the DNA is TGTGCCAGCAGCCAAGCAGGGGACTACGGCTACACCTTC. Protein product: CASSQAGDYGYTF.